This is a list of T cell receptor beta chains from one sample in a study of blood T cells in healthy people across ages. TCRdb reanalysed the 5' RACE reads using MiXCR and keeps one entry per CDR3 protein. The sample includes 700,000 to 850,000 distinct CDR3 sequences, 53% of them seen just once. The sample comprised blood. These receptors came from an elderly man in good health. The CDR3 runs from the conserved cysteine through the conserved F or W. D genes are given only for firm matches. A row's size may be missing; if present it is once, few, many or a size class.

TRBV25-1	.	.	TRBJ1-5	CASSPWADSNQPQHF	TGTGCCAGCAGCCCATGGGCGGATAGCAATCAGCCCCAGCATTTT
TRBV5-1	TRBD2	.	TRBJ2-3	CASRLTSGGRTDTQYF	TGCGCCAGCCGCTTGACTAGCGGGGGCAGGACAGATACGCAGTATTTT
TRBV20-1	.	few	TRBJ1-4	CSARTAINEKLFF	TGCAGTGCCAGGACAGCCATCAATGAAAAACTGTTTTTT
TRBV5-1	.	few	TRBJ2-1	CASSPMGAGAMGEQFF	TGCGCCAGCAGCCCTATGGGGGCGGGAGCGATGGGTGAGCAGTTCTTC
TRBV2	.	few	TRBJ2-6	CASSDWGHQSGANVLTF	TGTGCCAGCAGTGACTGGGGGCATCAGTCTGGGGCCAACGTCCTGACTTTC
TRBV2	.	.	TRBJ2-1	CASWGASEQFF	TGTGCCAGCTGGGGGGCGAGTGAGCAGTTCTTC
TRBV27	.	.	TRBJ1-1	CASSSVATGNTEAFF	TGTGCCAGCAGTTCCGTCGCCACAGGAAACACTGAAGCTTTCTTT
TRBV7-3	.	.	TRBJ2-3	CASSLDPTDTQYF	TGTGCCAGCAGCTTAGACCCCACAGATACGCAGTATTTT
TRBV6-1	TRBD1	.	TRBJ2-6	CASSARTGGAKGANVLTF	TGTGCCAGCAGTGCCCGGACAGGGGGCGCGAAGGGGGCCAACGTCCTGACTTTC
TRBV7-9	TRBD1	.	TRBJ1-4	CASSTPGTGREKLFF	TGTGCCAGCAGCACCCCCGGGACAGGGCGCGAAAAACTGTTTTTT
TRBV20-1	.	few	TRBJ1-1	CSARDDREAFF	TGCAGTGCTAGAGATGACAGGGAAGCTTTCTTT
TRBV7-6	TRBD2	.	TRBJ2-7	CASSLGAGAPYEQYF	TGTGCCAGCAGCTTAGGGGCGGGAGCCCCCTACGAGCAGTACTTC
TRBV6-6	TRBD1	.	TRBJ1-1	CASRDRGQTEAFF	TGTGCCAGCAGGGACAGGGGGCAAACTGAAGCTTTCTTT
TRBV20-1	TRBD2	few	TRBJ2-7	CSARVPLAGSYEQYF	TGCAGTGCTAGAGTTCCACTAGCGGGCTCCTACGAGCAGTACTTC
TRBV18	TRBD2	.	TRBJ2-3	CASSPLELAGVADTQYF	TGTGCCAGCTCACCACTCGAACTAGCGGGAGTAGCAGATACGCAGTATTTT
TRBV27	.	many	TRBJ2-2	CASSFTLAGELFF	TGTGCCAGCAGTTTTACGCTAGCCGGGGAGCTGTTTTTT
TRBV7-9	TRBD1	.	TRBJ2-7	CASSLEFRDRPYEQYF	TGTGCCAGCAGCTTAGAGTTCCGGGACAGGCCCTACGAGCAGTACTTC
TRBV7-8	TRBD2	.	TRBJ2-3	CASHSLAGGADTQYF	TGTGCCAGCCACAGCTTAGCGGGAGGGGCAGATACGCAGTATTTT
TRBV20-1	.	once	TRBJ2-7	CSARGGLPYEQYF	TGCAGTGCTAGAGGGGGGTTACCCTACGAGCAGTACTTC
TRBV11-2	.	few	TRBJ2-7	CASSLAGPDSLSSYNEQYF	TGTGCCAGCAGCTTAGCTGGGCCAGATTCACTTAGCTCCTACAATGAGCAGTACTTC
TRBV20-1	TRBD2	.	TRBJ2-7	CSARSPTSGYEQYF	TGCAGTGCTAGAAGCCCGACTAGCGGGTACGAGCAGTACTTC
TRBV6-5	TRBD1	.	TRBJ2-7	CASSDSTGEEQYF	TGTGCCAGCAGTGACTCGACAGGGGAAGAGCAGTACTTC
TRBV28	TRBD1	few	TRBJ2-7	CASTQGQGFNEQYF	TGTGCCAGCACCCAGGGACAGGGGTTCAACGAGCAGTACTTC
TRBV12-3/TRBV12-4	.	.	TRBJ2-4	CASSLEGAYQAKNIQYF	TGTGCCAGCAGTTTAGAGGGCGCCTACCAAGCCAAAAACATTCAGTACTTC